This TCR beta chain originates from a study of CD8 T cells in ankylosing spondylitis. This clonotype occurred many times. The CDR3 length is 15 residues. Germline CDR1 is ENHRY and CDR2 is SYGVKD. V was clipped by 4 bases and J by 0 bases, with 10 bases between them. TCRdb reprocessed the 5' RACE reads with MiXCR, giving one entry per CDR3 protein. The sample has under 200,000 distinct CDR3 sequences; around a tenth are singletons. This TCR was recovered from a female donor with ankylosing spondylitis or in good health (not recorded which). Input material: blood, either unsorted or a sorted T cell fraction (not recorded which). This chain joins TRBV10-3 and TRBJ1-3; D remains unclear. For the CDR3, the DNA is TGTGCCATCAGTGGAAATGACGTCTCTGGAAACACCATATATTTT. This codes for CAISGNDVSGNTIYF.